A single sample is the source of the 4 T cell receptor beta chains below, sequenced in a study of T cell clones after liver transplantation. TCRdb keeps only in-frame clones here, not all; method: immunoSEQ multiplex PCR. The profile shows roughly 97,000 clones, 82% of them singletons. The source was CD4+ T cells from blood, collected before liver transplant. All receptors come from a human donor who received a liver transplant.

The chain recombines TRBV7-2 with TRBJ1-1, with 8 nucleotides matching TRBD1. Looked up from germline, CDR1 is SGHTA and CDR2 is FQGNSA. Germline trimming cut 5 bases from V and 5 bases from J; bases unmatched to any gene: 13. The CDR3 totals 16 residues. The CDR3 here is CASSDLGQGRLTEAFF. The CDR3 DNA sequence: TGTGCCAGCAGCGACCTAGGACAGGGACGATTGACTGAAGCTTTCTTT. Complete variable domain (other parts from reference TRBV7-2 and TRBJ1-1): GAGVSQSPSNKVTEKGKDVELRCDPISGHTALYWYRQSLGQGLEFLIYFQGNSAPDKSGLPSDRFSAERTGGSVSTLTIQRTQQEDSAVYLCASSDLGQGRLTEAFFGQGTRLTVV.

The V and J genes are TRBV11-2 and TRBJ2-2, with no clear D. Deletions cut 1 base from V and 8 bases from J, with 8 bases between. CDR3 length: 13 residues. Germline V lookup: CDR1 SGHAT, CDR2 FQNNGV. The CDR3 nucleotides read TGTGCCAGCAGCTTAGCGGCCTTTGGGGAGCTGTTTTTT. As protein: CASSLAAFGELFF.

The chain has TRBV5-1 and TRBJ1-1; 7 nucleotides match TRBD1. V lost 4 bases to trimming and J lost 0 bases; unmatched junction nucleotides: 12. This CDR3 has 17 residues. Germline loops: CDR1 SGHRS, CDR2 YFSETQ. CDR3 coding DNA: TGCGCCAGCAGCCTACTTCCTTTAGGGGGCGTGAACACTGAAGCTTTCTTT. Translating gives CASSLLPLGGVNTEAFF.

About this clone itself: A junction end diverges from the germline sequence, so it may reflect a read error. V usage is TRBV5-6 and J usage is TRBJ2-3; 9 positions match TRBD2. CDR3 size: 14 residues. The germline V gene has CDR1 SGHDT and CDR2 YYEEEE. DNA for the CDR3: TGTGCCAGCAGCCCGGGGACTAGCAGAGATACGCAGTATTTT. Amino acids: CASSPGTSRDTQYF.